These T cell receptor beta chains were read from a single sample in a study of T-cell reconstitution after alpha-beta-depleted transplantation in children. TCRdb used MiXCR to reprocess the PCR reads, holding one entry per CDR3 protein. The table lists approximately 230,000 distinct CDR3 sequences, roughly a quarter of them singletons. The sequencing here drew on PBMCs, mostly from graft donor cells, taken 360 days after TCRalphabeta/CD19-depleted stem cell transplant. Source of these receptors: a female patient aged 2-10 years who had a stem cell transplant for congenital amegakaryocytic thrombocytopenia, so the T cells may come from the graft donor. CDR3s include the opening cysteine and the closing phenylalanine or tryptophan. The D gene is left open where the match is weak. Only some rows state a clone size, as once, few, many or a class for expanded clones.

TRBJ2-7 | TRBV5-1 | TRBD2 | NA | CASSLVASGASDYEQYF | TGCGCCAGCAGCTTGGTGGCTAGCGGGGCGTCTGACTACGAGCAGTACTTC
TRBJ2-1 | TRBV29-1 | TRBD2 | NA | CSVGASGALSQFF | TGCAGCGTTGGGGCTAGCGGAGCTCTGTCGCAGTTCTTC
TRBJ1-6 | TRBV2 | NA | NA | CASSEGQFSPLHF | TGTGCCAGCAGTGAGGGACAATTTTCACCCCTCCACTTT
TRBJ2-1 | TRBV4-1 | NA | few | CASSQEIYNEQFF | TGCGCCAGCAGCCAAGAAATATACAATGAGCAGTTCTTC
TRBJ2-1 | TRBV19 | NA | few | CASSTNPPGAPYNEQFF | TGTGCCAGTAGTACCAACCCCCCGGGAGCTCCCTACAATGAGCAGTTCTTC
TRBJ2-3 | TRBV28 | NA | many | CASSLAATDTQYF | TGTGCCAGCAGTTTGGCAGCCACAGATACGCAGTATTTT
TRBJ1-1 | TRBV6-5 | NA | many | CASSYSVGGLTEAFF | TGTGCCAGCAGTTACTCGGTCGGGGGCCTCACTGAAGCTTTCTTT
TRBJ2-7 | TRBV20-1 | TRBD1 | NA | CSATATGYEQYF | TGCAGTGCTACCGCGACAGGGTACGAGCAGTACTTC
TRBJ1-4 | TRBV27 | TRBD1 | many | CASSLNRGQGGNEKLFF | TGTGCCAGCAGTTTAAACAGGGGGCAAGGAGGTAATGAAAAACTGTTTTTT
TRBJ1-4 | TRBV2 | NA | NA | CASGRDSALFF | TGTGCCAGCGGTCGGGACTCTGCACTGTTTTTT
TRBJ2-7 | TRBV7-2 | NA | NA | CASSLARGREQYF | TGTGCCAGCAGCTTAGCGCGGGGGCGGGAGCAGTACTTC
TRBJ2-7 | TRBV4-1 | NA | few | CASSPLALSSYEQYF | TGCGCCAGCAGCCCACTAGCTTTGAGCTCCTACGAGCAGTACTTC
TRBJ2-3 | TRBV3-1 | NA | many | CASSHAADSGTQYF | TGTGCCAGCAGCCATGCCGCTGACTCGGGTACGCAGTATTTT
TRBJ2-2 | TRBV28 | NA | few | CASSLTGHRTGELFF | TGTGCCAGCAGTTTAACGGGACACAGGACCGGGGAGCTGTTTTTT
TRBJ2-5 | TRBV28 | NA | few | CASRRTVEETQYF | TGTGCCAGCAGGAGGACAGTAGAGGAGACCCAGTACTTC
TRBJ1-3 | TRBV3-1 | NA | NA | CASSQDAVSGNTIYF | TGTGCCAGCAGCCAAGATGCGGTCTCTGGAAACACCATATATTTT
TRBJ2-7 | TRBV11-2 | TRBD2 | NA | CASTYTGGYEQYF | TGTGCCAGCACCTATACCGGGGGGTACGAGCAGTACTTC
TRBJ2-7 | TRBV3-1 | TRBD1 | many | CASSQLSGQGAEQYF | TGTGCCAGCAGCCAACTTTCGGGACAGGGGGCCGAGCAGTACTTC
TRBJ1-1 | TRBV6-1 | TRBD1 | NA | CASSGTGGMNTEAFF | TGTGCCAGCTCCGGGACAGGGGGCATGAACACTGAAGCTTTCTTT
TRBJ1-4 | TRBV20-1 | NA | NA | CSARDKRAGGEKLFF | TGCAGTGCTAGAGATAAAAGGGCCGGTGGGGAAAAACTGTTTTTT
TRBJ2-1 | TRBV12-3/TRBV12-4 | TRBD2 | few | CASSFLSGTRRGEQFF | TGTGCCAGCAGTTTTCTTAGCGGGACAAGGAGGGGTGAGCAGTTCTTC
TRBJ2-7 | TRBV3-1 | TRBD2 | few | CASSLISGKRPGEQYF | TGTGCCAGCAGCCTCATTAGCGGGAAGAGGCCTGGGGAGCAGTACTTC
TRBJ1-1 | TRBV5-1 | TRBD1 | NA | CASSRGQGQNTEAFF | TGCGCCAGCAGCAGGGGACAGGGCCAGAACACTGAAGCTTTCTTT
TRBJ1-3 | TRBV10-3 | NA | NA | CAISGKGGNTIYF | TGTGCCATCAGTGGGAAAGGGGGAAACACCATATATTTT
TRBJ2-2 | TRBV6-1 | TRBD1 | NA | CASSADRVNTGELFF | TGTGCCAGCAGTGCAGACAGGGTTAACACCGGGGAGCTGTTTTTT
TRBJ2-2 | TRBV25-1 | NA | NA | CASSEGGGRNTGELFF | TGTGCCAGCAGTGAAGGCGGGGGCAGGAACACCGGGGAGCTGTTTTTT
TRBJ2-3 | TRBV10-3 | TRBD2 | NA | CAISVAAGGRTDTQYF | TGTGCCATCAGTGTGGCAGCGGGGGGCCGTACAGATACGCAGTATTTT
TRBJ1-5 | TRBV29-1 | NA | few | CSVSQQGNQPQHF | TGCAGCGTTTCTCAACAGGGCAATCAGCCCCAGCATTTT
TRBJ1-1 | TRBV5-5 | NA | NA | CASSSVVTEAFF | TGTGCCAGCAGCTCGGTTGTGACTGAAGCTTTCTTT